Below, one TCR beta chain is given with its context. The antigen is undetermined. Assay used: immunoSEQ multiplex PCR; TCRdb lists only in-frame clones, some missing. This sample has approximately 80,000 clones; 78% occur once, and the top ten carry roughly 20%. This sample is part of a study of radiotherapy plus CTLA-4 blockade in lung cancer. The trim removed 6 bases at V and 4 bases at J, leaving 11 bases unmatched. The CDR3 totals 15 residues. Germline V gene lookup returns CDR1 SGHTA and CDR2 FQGNSA. General study findings and limits: An expansion of tumor-derived TCR clones occurred in blood after radiotherapy plus ipilimumab. With interferon-beta, early dynamics of blood T cell clones were reported to best predict response.

V is TRBV7-2 and J is TRBJ1-2; TRBD1 agrees at 7 bases. The receptor was derived from a human donor with non-small cell lung cancer whose response to radiotherapy plus ipilimumab could not be evaluated. Some clones in this sample may be carry-over from other donors' samples. The input for sequencing was peripheral blood, taken from a patient treated with radiotherapy plus ipilimumab. The DNA of the CDR3 is TGTGCCAGCAGTCTCCGGGACAGCCGAGCCTATGGCTACACCTTC. It yields the protein CASSLRDSRAYGYTF.